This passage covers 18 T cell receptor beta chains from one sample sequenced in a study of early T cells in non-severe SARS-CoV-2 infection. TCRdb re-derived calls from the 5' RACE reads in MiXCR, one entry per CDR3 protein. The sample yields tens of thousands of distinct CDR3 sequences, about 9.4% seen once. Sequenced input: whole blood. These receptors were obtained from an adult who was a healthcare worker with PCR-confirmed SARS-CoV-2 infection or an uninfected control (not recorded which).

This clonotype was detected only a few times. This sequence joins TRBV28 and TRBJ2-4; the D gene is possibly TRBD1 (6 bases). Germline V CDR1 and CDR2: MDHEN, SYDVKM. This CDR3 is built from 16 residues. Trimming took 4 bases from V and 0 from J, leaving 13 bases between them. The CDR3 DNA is TGTGCCAGCAGTTCTCCGGGACAAGTAGCCAAAAACATTCAGTACTTC. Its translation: CASSSPGQVAKNIQYF.

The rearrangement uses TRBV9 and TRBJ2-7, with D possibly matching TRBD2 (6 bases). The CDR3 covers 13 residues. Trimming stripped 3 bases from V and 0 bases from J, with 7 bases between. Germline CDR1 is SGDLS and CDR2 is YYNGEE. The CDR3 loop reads CASSAGDSYEQYF. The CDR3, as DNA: TGTGCCAGCAGCGCGGGGGACTCCTACGAGCAGTACTTC.

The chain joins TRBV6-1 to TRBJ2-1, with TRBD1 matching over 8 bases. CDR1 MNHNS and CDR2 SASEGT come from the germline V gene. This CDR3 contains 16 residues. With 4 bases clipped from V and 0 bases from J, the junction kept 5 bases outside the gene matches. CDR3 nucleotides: TGTGCCAGCAGTGCACAGACAGGGGACTCCTACAATGAGCAGTTCTTC. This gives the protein CASSAQTGDSYNEQFF.

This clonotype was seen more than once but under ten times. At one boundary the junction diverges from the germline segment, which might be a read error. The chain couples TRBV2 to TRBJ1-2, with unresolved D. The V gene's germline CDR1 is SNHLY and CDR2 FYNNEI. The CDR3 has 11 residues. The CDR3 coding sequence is TGTGCCAGCAGTATAACATCAACCCCAAGCTTC. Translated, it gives CASSITSTPSF. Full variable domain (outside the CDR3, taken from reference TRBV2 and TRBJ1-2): EPEVTQTPSHQVTQMGQEVILRCVPISNHLYFYWYRQILGQKVEFLVSFYNNEISEKSEIFDDQFSVERPDGSNFTLKIRSTKLEDSAMYFCASSITSTPSFGSGTRLTVV.

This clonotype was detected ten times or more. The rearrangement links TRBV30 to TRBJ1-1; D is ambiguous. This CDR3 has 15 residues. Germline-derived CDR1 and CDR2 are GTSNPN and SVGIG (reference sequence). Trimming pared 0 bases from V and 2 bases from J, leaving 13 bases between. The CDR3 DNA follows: TGTGCCTGGAGTGTACGAGAGCCTGATAACACTGAAGCTTTCTTT. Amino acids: CAWSVREPDNTEAFF. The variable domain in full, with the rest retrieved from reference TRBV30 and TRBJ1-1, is SQTIHQWPATLVQPVGSPLSLECTVEGTSNPNLYWYRQAAGRGLQLLFYSVGIGQISSEVPQNLSASRPQDRQFILSSKKLLLSDSGFYLCAWSVREPDNTEAFFGQGTRLTVV.

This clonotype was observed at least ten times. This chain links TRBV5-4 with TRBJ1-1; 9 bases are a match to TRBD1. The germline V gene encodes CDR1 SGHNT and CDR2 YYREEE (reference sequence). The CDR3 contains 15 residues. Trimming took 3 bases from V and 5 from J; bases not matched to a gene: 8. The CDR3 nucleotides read TGTGCCAGCAGCTACACAGGGGGCGGCTGGACTGAAGCTTTCTTT. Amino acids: CASSYTGGGWTEAFF.

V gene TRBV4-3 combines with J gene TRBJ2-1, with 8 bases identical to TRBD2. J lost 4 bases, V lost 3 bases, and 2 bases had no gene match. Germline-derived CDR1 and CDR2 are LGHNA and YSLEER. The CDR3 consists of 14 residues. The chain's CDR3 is CASSQGLVYNEQFF. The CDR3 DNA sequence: TGCGCCAGCAGCCAGGGACTAGTATACAATGAGCAGTTCTTC.

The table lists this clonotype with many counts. The CDR3 is CASNQRTSYEQYF. In DNA form, the CDR3 reads TGTGCCAGCAACCAAAGGACCTCCTACGAGCAGTACTTC. This chain connects TRBV6-2 or TRBV6-3 to TRBJ2-7; D is ambiguous. There are 13 residues in the CDR3. Looked up from germline, CDR1 is MNHEY and CDR2 is SVGEGT. The V gene lost 7 bases and the J gene lost 0 bases, with 10 bases spanning the gap.

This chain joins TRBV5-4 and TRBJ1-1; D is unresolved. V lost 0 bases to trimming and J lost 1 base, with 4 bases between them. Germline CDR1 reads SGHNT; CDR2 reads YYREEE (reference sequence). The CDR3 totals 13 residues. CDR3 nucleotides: TGTGCCAGCAGCTTGGTGAAGAACACTGAAGCTTTCTTT. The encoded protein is CASSLVKNTEAFF.

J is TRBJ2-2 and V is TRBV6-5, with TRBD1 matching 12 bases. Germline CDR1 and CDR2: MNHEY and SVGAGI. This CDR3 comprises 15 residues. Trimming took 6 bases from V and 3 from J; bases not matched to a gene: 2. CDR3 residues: CASRRDRGHTGELFF. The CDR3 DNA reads TGTGCCAGCAGAAGGGACAGGGGGCACACCGGGGAGCTGTTTTTT.

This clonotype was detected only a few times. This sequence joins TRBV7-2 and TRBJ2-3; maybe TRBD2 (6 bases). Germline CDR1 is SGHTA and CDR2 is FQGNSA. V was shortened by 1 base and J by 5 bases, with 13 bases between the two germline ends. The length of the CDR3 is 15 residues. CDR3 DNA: TGTGCCAGCAGCTTAGAAGGGCGGGAATTAGATACGCAGTATTTT. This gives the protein CASSLEGRELDTQYF.

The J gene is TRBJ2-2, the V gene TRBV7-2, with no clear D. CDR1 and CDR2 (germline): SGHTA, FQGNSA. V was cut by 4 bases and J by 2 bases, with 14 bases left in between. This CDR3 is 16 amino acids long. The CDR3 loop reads CASSSGSSYNTGELFF. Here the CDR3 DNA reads TGTGCCAGCAGCTCCGGGTCCAGCTACAACACCGGGGAGCTGTTTTTT.

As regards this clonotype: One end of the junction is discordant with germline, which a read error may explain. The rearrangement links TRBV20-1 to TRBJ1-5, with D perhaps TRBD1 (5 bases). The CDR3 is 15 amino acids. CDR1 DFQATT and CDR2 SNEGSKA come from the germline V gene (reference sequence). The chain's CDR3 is CSASLGGDSNQPQFF. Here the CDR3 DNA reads TGCAGTGCTAGTCTCGGGGGAGATAGCAATCAGCCCCAGTTTTTT.

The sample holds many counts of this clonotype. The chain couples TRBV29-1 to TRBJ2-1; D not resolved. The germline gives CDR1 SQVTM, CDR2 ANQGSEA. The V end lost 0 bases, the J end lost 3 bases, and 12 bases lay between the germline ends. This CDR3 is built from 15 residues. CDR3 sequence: CSVEEVRLGYNEQFF. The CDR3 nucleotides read TGCAGCGTTGAAGAAGTGCGGCTTGGCTACAATGAGCAGTTCTTC.

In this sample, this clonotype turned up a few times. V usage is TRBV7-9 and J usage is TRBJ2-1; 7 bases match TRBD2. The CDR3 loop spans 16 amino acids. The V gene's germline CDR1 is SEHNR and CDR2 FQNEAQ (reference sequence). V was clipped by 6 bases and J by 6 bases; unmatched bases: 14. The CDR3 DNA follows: TGTGCCAGCAGATCTCTAGCGGAGACCATTTCCAATGAGCAGTTCTTC. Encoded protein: CASRSLAETISNEQFF.

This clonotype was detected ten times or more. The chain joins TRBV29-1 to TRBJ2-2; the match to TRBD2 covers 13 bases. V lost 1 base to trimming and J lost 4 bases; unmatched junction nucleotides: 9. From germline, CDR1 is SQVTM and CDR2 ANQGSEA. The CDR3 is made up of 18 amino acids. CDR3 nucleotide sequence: TGCAGCGTTGAAGGGACTAGCGGGAGTGTAGGGATCACCGGGGAGCTGTTTTTT. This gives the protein CSVEGTSGSVGITGELFF.

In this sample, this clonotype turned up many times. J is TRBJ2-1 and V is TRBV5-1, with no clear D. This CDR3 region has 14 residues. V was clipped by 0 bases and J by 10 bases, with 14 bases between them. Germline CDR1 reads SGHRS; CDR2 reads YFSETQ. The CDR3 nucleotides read TGCGCCAGCAGCTTGGGCACACTGTACAGAGAGCAGTTCTTC. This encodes CASSLGTLYREQFF.

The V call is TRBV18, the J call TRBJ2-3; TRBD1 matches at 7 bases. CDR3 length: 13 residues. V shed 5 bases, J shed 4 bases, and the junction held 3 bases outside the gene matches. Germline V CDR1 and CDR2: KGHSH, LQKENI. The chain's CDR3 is CASSTGVADTQYF. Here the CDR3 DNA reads TGTGCCAGCTCAACAGGGGTGGCAGATACGCAGTATTTT. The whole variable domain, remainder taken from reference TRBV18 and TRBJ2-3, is NAGVMQNPRHLVRRRGQEARLRCSPMKGHSHVYWYRQLPEEGLKFMVYLQKENIIDESGMPKERFSAEFPKEGPSILRIQQVVRGDSAAYFCASSTGVADTQYFGPGTRLTVL.